One sample yielded the 31 T cell receptor beta chains listed below, sequenced in a study of regulatory T cells in long-lasting Graves disease. Stated time point: newly diagnosed GD, antithyroid drugs for less than 3 months. RNA extracted from PBMCs served as the sequencing template. Construction of TCR beta libraries relied on iRepertoire HTBI primers and on Arm-PCR targeting CDR3 regions. TCRdb itself ran the multiplex PCR reads through MiXCR, one entry per CDR3 protein. The top ten hold approximately 17% of the sample, which has approximately 400,000 distinct CDR3 sequences, 10% to 15% seen once. The same data also contributed to another study, on T cells in Graves' hyperthyroidism and ophthalmopathy.

Here the sequenced sample was peripheral blood mononuclear cells (PBMCs), taken at new diagnosis, from a patient treated with antithyroid drugs. The receptors here all came from a young woman with Graves disease.

V and J are TRBV27 and TRBJ1-4, with D maybe TRBD1 (5 bases). This CDR3 region has 17 residues. Germline loops: CDR1 MNHEY, CDR2 SMNVEV (reference sequence). V dropped 4 bases and J dropped 0 bases, with 15 bases sitting between them. CDR3 sequence: CASSSRTTYATNEKLFF. The CDR3 nucleotides read TGTGCCAGCAGTTCCCGGACAACCTATGCAACTAATGAAAAACTGTTTTTT.

This sequence joins TRBV6-1 and TRBJ1-6; the D is unclear. Trimming took off 8 bases at V and 8 bases at J, with 7 bases between the two ends. The CDR3 has 11 residues. Germline CDR1 reads MNHNS; CDR2 reads SASEGT. The CDR3 reads CASARDSPLHF. Here the CDR3 DNA reads TGTGCCAGCGCTAGGGATTCACCCCTCCACTTT.

The table lists this clonotype with many counts. CDR3 protein: CASLRGPSGTDTQYF. Written as DNA, the CDR3 is TGTGCCAGCCTCCGGGGGCCTAGCGGCACAGATACGCAGTATTTT. The J gene is TRBJ2-3, the V gene TRBV11-1; either TRBD1 or TRBD2 may fit D (6 bases each). Trimming pared 8 bases from V and 1 base from J, leaving 16 bases between. The length of the CDR3 is 15 residues. Per the germline V gene, CDR1 is SGHAT and CDR2 is FQDESV (reference sequence). Based on the CDR3 plus reference TRBV11-1 and TRBJ2-3, the full variable domain is EAEVAQSPRYKITEKSQAVAFWCDPISGHATLYWYRQILGQGPELLVQFQDESVVDDSQLPKDRFSAERLKGVDSTLKIQPAELGDSAMYLCASLRGPSGTDTQYFGPGTRLTVL.

The DNA of the CDR3 is TGTGCCAGCAGCAACGGGTTTGGGTCCTACGAGCAGTACTTC. This sequence encodes CASSNGFGSYEQYF. The V and J genes are TRBV13 and TRBJ2-7; D is uncertain. The germline V gene encodes CDR1 PRHDT and CDR2 FYEKMQ (reference sequence). V dropped 5 bases and J dropped 1 base, with 12 bases sitting between them. The CDR3 runs 14 residues.

This clonotype was detected ten times or more. This chain connects TRBV27 to TRBJ2-2, with 11 bases identical to TRBD2. V lost 5 bases to trimming and J lost 6 bases; unmatched junction nucleotides: 2. The CDR3 sequence is 14 residues long. The germline CDR1 and CDR2 sequences are MNHEY and SMNVEV (reference sequence). The CDR3 region is CASSALAGAGELFF. The CDR3 nucleotides read TGTGCCAGCAGTGCACTAGCGGGGGCCGGGGAGCTGTTTTTT.

This clonotype was recorded a few times. This sequence joins TRBV12-3 or TRBV12-4 and TRBJ2-6; D is uncertain. The CDR3 spans 15 residues. V lost 4 bases, J lost 1 base, and 8 bases lay in between. CDR3 in DNA: TGTGCCAGCAGTTACGATCTATCTGGGGCCAACGTCCTGACTTTC. The encoded protein is CASSYDLSGANVLTF.

The V gene is TRBV10-2, the J gene TRBJ2-7, with a tentative D call TRBD2 (5 bases). CDR3 length: 14 amino acids. Germline CDR1 is WSHSY and CDR2 is SAAADI. V lost 2 bases to trimming and J lost 3 bases, with 11 bases between them. The CDR3 loop reads CASSEPGLNYEQYF. The DNA for the CDR3 is TGCGCCAGCAGTGAGCCGGGATTAAACTACGAGCAGTACTTC.

This clonotype was recorded at least ten times. This CDR3 reads CASSSRRGMSNQPQHF. In DNA form, the CDR3 reads TGTGCCAGCAGTTCCCGCCGGGGTATGAGCAATCAGCCCCAGCATTTT. This rearrangement joins TRBV6-5 to TRBJ1-5; D gene unclear. The CDR3 is made up of 16 amino acids. With 4 bases removed from V and 1 base from J, the gap between germline ends came to 14 bases. Germline CDR1 and CDR2: MNHEY and SVGAGI.

This clonotype was detected ten times or more. The rearrangement links TRBV6-5 to TRBJ2-5; perhaps D is TRBD1 or TRBD2 (5 bases each). V lost 4 bases and J lost 5, with 17 bases in between. This CDR3 is built from 15 residues. Germline CDR1 and CDR2: MNHEY and SVGAGI. This CDR3 is CASSSSGASGETQYF. As DNA, the CDR3 is TGTGCCAGCAGTTCTTCTGGGGCATCGGGGGAGACCCAGTACTTC.

This clonotype showed up many times. The CDR3 sequence is CASSSRGRPSGIYTF. DNA for the CDR3: TGTGCCAGCAGCTCGAGGGGACGGCCCTCAGGGATCTACACCTTC. The chain carries TRBV7-2 and TRBJ1-2; D might be TRBD1 (5 bases). V lost 4 bases to trimming and J lost 10 bases, with 22 bases between them. Germline-derived CDR1 and CDR2 are SGHTA and FQGNSA. CDR3 length equals 15 residues.

This clonotype was counted many times. This rearrangement joins TRBV12-3 or TRBV12-4 to TRBJ2-2; 8 bases match TRBD1. CDR3 length equals 15 residues. The ends lost 6 bases at V and 6 bases at J; junction bases unmatched: 9. CDR3 amino acids: CASSLPDRVPGELFF. In nucleotides, the CDR3 is TGTGCCAGCAGCCTCCCGGACAGGGTCCCCGGGGAGCTGTTTTTT.

This clonotype was observed at least ten times. The CDR3 loop reads CASSDRTVNQPQHF. In DNA, the CDR3 is TGTGCCAGCTCAGACAGGACCGTCAATCAGCCCCAGCATTTT. The chain couples TRBV18 to TRBJ1-5, with D perhaps matching TRBD1 (6 bases). Per the germline V gene, CDR1 is KGHSH and CDR2 is LQKENI. V was clipped by 5 bases and J by 3 bases, with 11 bases between them. This CDR3 has 14 residues.

This clonotype came up many times. The gene calls are TRBV6-2 or TRBV6-3 and TRBJ1-2, with D perhaps matching TRBD1 (5 bases). Trimming stripped 2 bases from V and 0 bases from J, with 13 bases between. The germline V gene has CDR1 MNHEY and CDR2 SVGEGT. There are 16 residues in the CDR3. The CDR3 coding sequence is TGTGCCAGCAGTTACGGGGCCTCGGAGGCTAACTATGGCTACACCTTC. Its protein is CASSYGASEANYGYTF.

This clonotype was seen repeatedly, ten times or more. This chain uses TRBV13 with TRBJ2-1; D is ambiguous. This CDR3 has 12 residues. Germline V lookup: CDR1 PRHDT, CDR2 FYEKMQ (reference sequence). The V and J ends lost 3 bases and 8 bases respectively, with 8 bases between them. In DNA, the CDR3 is TGTGCCAGCAGCTTCCAACGGGATGAGCAGTTCTTC. Its protein product is CASSFQRDEQFF.

The chain uses TRBV4-1 and TRBJ1-3, with D perhaps matching TRBD1 (6 bases). In germline, CDR1 is MGHRA, CDR2 YSYEKL. The CDR3 totals 15 residues. V was clipped by 5 bases and J by 4 bases, with 15 bases between them. The CDR3 sequence: CASSCLGQYGNTIYF. DNA of the CDR3: TGCGCCAGCAGCTGCCTCGGACAGTACGGAAACACCATATATTTT.

The chain uses TRBV5-4 and TRBJ2-7; 12 bases line up with TRBD2. Per germline, CDR1 SGHNT and CDR2 YYREEE (reference sequence). This CDR3 is built from 16 residues. V shed 0 bases and J 3 bases; nucleotides not matched to a gene: 4. The CDR3 nucleotides read TGTGCCAGCAGCTTGGAGCCTAGCGGGAGGGTCTACGAGCAGTACTTC. The encoded protein is CASSLEPSGRVYEQYF.

The V call is TRBV7-8, the J call TRBJ2-7, with 11 nucleotides matching TRBD2. V gave up 5 bases and J gave up 2 bases; unmatched junction bases: 5. The V gene's germline CDR1 is SGHVS and CDR2 FQNEAQ. CDR3 size: 15 residues. The CDR3 here is CASSGSGGAPYEQYV. The CDR3 DNA sequence: TGTGCCAGCAGCGGTAGCGGGGGGGCCCCCTACGAGCAGTACGTC.

This clonotype was counted ten times or more. CDR3: CASSITVQPQHF. DNA of the CDR3: TGTGCCAGCAGTATTACCGTCCAGCCCCAGCATTTT. The chain recombines TRBV12-3 or TRBV12-4 with TRBJ1-5; D gene uncertain. V gave up 5 bases and J gave up 7 bases, with 9 bases separating them. The CDR3 is 12 amino acids.

At least ten counts were recorded for this clonotype. The rearrangement links TRBV20-1 to TRBJ2-1, with 7 bases fitting TRBD2. This CDR3 contains 16 residues. The J segment lost 4 bases and the V segment lost 5 bases, leaving 14 bases of the junction unmatched. Germline assignment: CDR1 DFQATT and CDR2 SNEGSKA (reference sequence). For the CDR3, the DNA is TGCAGTGCTTCTAAGGAGAGCGGGGCATCTTACAATGAGCAGTTCTTC. This codes for CSASKESGASYNEQFF.

This chain joins TRBV12-3 or TRBV12-4 and TRBJ1-5; possible D gene TRBD1, 6 bases. The CDR3 contains 15 residues. The V end was cut by 6 bases, the J end by 7 bases, with 19 bases between. The CDR3 spells CASRPTGWAGQPQHF. The CDR3 DNA sequence: TGTGCCAGCAGACCTACAGGGTGGGCCGGGCAGCCCCAGCATTTT.

This clonotype was recorded many times. The chain links TRBV6-2 or TRBV6-3 to TRBJ2-1, with TRBD1 identical over 11 bases. The CDR3 covers 17 residues. The germline gives CDR1 MNHEY, CDR2 SVGEGT. After removal of 8 bases from V and 2 bases from J, the junction contained 11 bases not matched to a gene. In DNA, the CDR3 is TGTGCCAGCCGGGGAGGACAGGGGGCGAGGGCCTACAATGAGCAGTTCTTC. This encodes CASRGGQGARAYNEQFF.

A few counts support this clonotype. A much bigger clone sits one base away, suggesting this may be a read error. The chain recombines TRBV20-1 with TRBJ2-5; no reliable D call. CDR1 and CDR2 (germline): DFQATT, SNEGSKA (reference sequence). This CDR3 is 12 amino acids long. CDR3 loop: CSAGDDSDPLHF. DNA of the CDR3: TGCAGTGCTGGAGATGACTCGGACCCACTACACTTC.

This clonotype was counted only a few times. The chain links TRBV29-1 to TRBJ1-2, with a weak D call TRBD1 (5 bases). The CDR3 length is 15 residues. V lost 6 bases, J lost 0 bases, and 17 bases lay in between. Germline CDR1 is SQVTM and CDR2 is ANQGSEA. This chain's CDR3 is CSVRSEGSTNYGYTF. In nucleotides, the CDR3 is TGCAGCGTCCGAAGCGAGGGGAGCACTAACTATGGCTACACCTTC.

In this sample, this clonotype turned up many times. The chain combines TRBV5-1 with TRBJ2-5, with D perhaps TRBD2 (5 bases). Germline V CDR1 and CDR2: SGHRS, YFSETQ. The CDR3 totals 15 residues. The V gene lost 4 bases and the J gene lost 1 base, with 14 bases spanning the gap. CDR3 nucleotides: TGCGCCAGCAGCGATCCCCTGAGGGCCCAAGAGACCCAGTACTTC. This translates into CASSDPLRAQETQYF.

This clonotype was counted at least ten times. CDR3 nucleotide sequence: TGTGCCAGCAGCTATCAGATTAACTCCTACGAGCAGTACTTC. Its translation: CASSYQINSYEQYF. V is TRBV11-2 and J is TRBJ2-7; D remains ambiguous. V was pared by 4 bases and J by 0 bases, with 10 bases between. Germline CDR1 SGHAT, CDR2 FQNNGV. There are 14 residues in the CDR3.

This clonotype occurred a few times. V usage is TRBV7-2 and J usage is TRBJ1-1, with no clear D. The CDR3 runs 13 residues. CDR1 is SGHTA, CDR2 FQGNSA, per germline. Trimming removed 4 bases from V and 8 bases from J, with 14 bases in between. CDR3: CASSSPTVLEAFF. For the CDR3, the DNA is TGTGCCAGCAGCTCCCCCACGGTCCTCGAAGCTTTCTTT.

This clonotype was counted a single time. This could be a read error, since a much larger clone is one nucleotide away. The chain links TRBV6-2 or TRBV6-3 to TRBJ1-1; D is possibly TRBD1 (5 bases). The length of the CDR3 is 14 residues. Germline V lookup: CDR1 MNHEY, CDR2 SVGEGT. This CDR3 reads CASRNRRSNTEVFF. Here the CDR3 DNA reads TGTGCCAGCAGAAACAGGAGATCGAACACTGAAGTTTTCTTT.

The table lists this clonotype with many counts. The rearrangement uses TRBV20-1 and TRBJ1-2, with D unclear. CDR3 length equals 11 residues. V was shortened by 3 bases and J by 8 bases, with 10 bases between the two germline ends. The germline V gene encodes CDR1 DFQATT and CDR2 SNEGSKA (reference sequence). The CDR3 loop reads CSASREEGYTF. The CDR3 DNA is TGCAGTGCTAGCCGAGAGGAGGGCTACACCTTC.

This clonotype appeared many times. The genes are TRBV5-1 and TRBJ2-7; D unresolved. Germline values: CDR1 SGHRS, CDR2 YFSETQ. The CDR3 is made up of 12 amino acids. V was shortened by 1 base and J by 5 bases, with 7 bases between the two germline ends. In DNA, the CDR3 is TGCGCCAGCAGCTTGAGTGGGGACGAGCAGTACGTC. Translated: CASSLSGDEQYV.

There are a few counts of this clonotype. A read error may explain this, as a much larger clone is one base away. V and J are TRBV9 and TRBJ1-1; D unresolved. Germline lookup yields CDR1 SGDLS and CDR2 YYNGEE. The CDR3 loop spans 14 amino acids. Trimming took 8 bases from V and 1 from J, leaving 15 bases between them. The CDR3 here is CASNRAGTNTEAFF. The CDR3 region has the DNA TGTGCCAGTAACCGAGCGGGAACGAACACTGAAGCTTTCTTT. The variable domain in full, with the rest retrieved from reference TRBV9 and TRBJ1-1, is DSGVTQTPKHLITATGQRVTLRCSPRSGDLSVYWYQQSLDQGLQFLIQYYNGEERAKGNILERFSAQQFPDLHSELNLSSLELGDSALYFCASNRAGTNTEAFFGQGTRLTVV.

The chain couples TRBV5-6 to TRBJ2-5, with D tentatively TRBD2 (6 bases). The CDR3 contains 15 residues. CDR1 is SGHDT and CDR2 is YYEEEE in the germline V gene. With 1 base removed from V and 4 bases from J, the gap between germline ends came to 14 bases. CDR3: CASSLFAGRIETQYF. In DNA form, the CDR3 reads TGTGCCAGCAGCTTGTTCGCGGGACGGATAGAGACCCAGTACTTC. Based on the CDR3 plus reference TRBV5-6 and TRBJ2-5, the full variable domain is DAGVTQSPTHLIKTRGQQVTLRCSPKSGHDTVSWYQQALGQGPQFIFQYYEEEERQRGNFPDRFSGHQFPNYSSELNVNALLLGDSALYLCASSLFAGRIETQYFGPGTRLLVL.